These 11 T cell receptor beta chains came from one sample sequenced in a study of glioma-infiltrating T cells. Amplification of TCR alpha and beta CDR3 regions from RNA used iRepertoire nested multiplex PCR. MiXCR was run by TCRdb on the multiplex PCR reads, yielding one entry per CDR3 protein. The profile covers around 120,000 distinct CDR3 sequences, with around 23% appearing a single time and approximately 26% taken by the ten largest. Sequenced input: glioma tissue, nonneoplastic brain tissue, or PBMCs (not recorded which). All receptors derive from a human donor with low-grade glioma or glioblastoma, undergoing nonglioma brain surgery, or in good health (not recorded which).

This chain connects TRBV7-2 to TRBJ2-3, with 14 bases matching TRBD2. In germline, CDR1 is SGHTA, CDR2 FQGNSA. V shed 3 bases, J shed 5 bases, and the junction held 16 bases outside the gene matches. This CDR3 is 20 amino acids long. The CDR3 here is CASSLVWGGLAGDQRDTQYF. The CDR3 bases are TGTGCCAGCAGCTTGGTATGGGGGGGACTAGCGGGGGACCAGAGAGATACGCAGTATTTT.

This clonotype occurred a few times. The chain recombines TRBV11-3 with TRBJ2-7; D not resolved. Trimming cost V 4 bases and J 6 bases, with 13 bases left between them. Germline CDR1 and CDR2: SGHNT and YENEEA. CDR3 size: 13 residues. CDR3 loop: CASSSRAASEQYV. For the CDR3, the DNA is TGTGCCAGCAGCTCTAGGGCCGCCTCCGAGCAGTACGTC.

This clonotype was picked up a small number of times. The V gene is TRBV7-8, the J gene TRBJ1-5, with D perhaps TRBD1 (5 bases). The CDR3 runs 15 residues. Germline CDR1 is SGHVS and CDR2 is FQNEAQ. The germline V and J ends were trimmed by 3 bases and 4 bases, with 13 bases remaining between them. The CDR3: CASSFSGGINQPQHF. For the CDR3, the DNA is TGTGCCAGCAGCTTCAGCGGGGGTATTAATCAGCCCCAGCATTTT.

Ten or more counts support this clonotype. This chain connects TRBV20-1 to TRBJ2-1; 9 bases map to TRBD2. The CDR3 is 18 amino acids. Germline V gene data show CDR1 as DFQATT and CDR2 as SNEGSKA (reference sequence). Trimming removed 3 bases from V and 8 bases from J; junction bases left unmatched: 20. CDR3 nucleotides: TGCAGTGCTAGCTTCTGGGGGACTAGCCCTGTCCTTAAGGATGAGCAGTTCTTC. It codes for CSASFWGTSPVLKDEQFF.

The V gene is TRBV7-9, the J gene TRBJ2-2, with 9 bases fitting TRBD1. Germline assignment: CDR1 SEHNR and CDR2 FQNEAQ (reference sequence). The CDR3 is 16 residues long. The V and J ends lost 7 bases and 2 bases, in that order; junction bases with no gene match: 8. The CDR3 loop is CASNGPGQGNTGELFF. CDR3 bases: TGTGCCAGCAACGGACCGGGACAGGGAAACACCGGGGAGCTGTTTTTT.

The V gene is TRBV7-2, the J gene TRBJ2-1; D perhaps matches TRBD2 (5 bases). With 6 bases removed from V and 7 bases from J, the gap between germline ends came to 16 bases. CDR3 length: 14 amino acids. The germline V gene has CDR1 SGHTA and CDR2 FQGNSA. CDR3 nucleotides: TGTGCCAGCAGGGAGACTACACTGGGTAATGAGCAGTTCTTC. As protein: CASRETTLGNEQFF.

This clonotype was counted many times. The rearrangement uses TRBV6-1 and TRBJ1-5; D not resolved. The germline V and J ends were trimmed by 6 bases and 3 bases, with 15 bases remaining between them. Germline values: CDR1 MNHNS, CDR2 SASEGT. This CDR3 is 15 amino acids long. CDR3 nucleotides: TGTGCCAGCAGGGAGGTGGGGTTTGACAATCAGCCCCAGCATTTT. This codes for CASREVGFDNQPQHF.

With respect to this clonotype: This CDR3 is missing its conserved last phenylalanine or tryptophan, likely due to a read error. The chain uses TRBV7-9 and TRBJ1-4; no firm D call. The CDR3 totals 12 residues. Germline V gives CDR1 SEHNR, CDR2 FQNEAQ (reference sequence). V lost 10 bases, J lost 6 bases, and 12 bases lay in between. The CDR3 spells CAIQQCYEKLFL. The CDR3 DNA sequence: TGTGCCATCCAGCAGTGCTATGAAAAACTGTTTCTT.

This clonotype was detected a few times. V usage is TRBV20-1 and J usage is TRBJ2-3, with 9 bases matching TRBD2. V lost 5 bases, J lost 1 base, and 10 bases stayed unmatched. From germline, CDR1 is DFQATT and CDR2 SNEGSKA (reference sequence). The CDR3 is made up of 16 amino acids. DNA of the CDR3: TGCAGTGCTCGTGACCCCAAGCGGGGGGGCACAGATACGCAGTATTTT. Translation: CSARDPKRGGTDTQYF.

This clonotype has at least ten counts. The V and J genes are TRBV6-1 and TRBJ2-7; D may be TRBD1 or TRBD2 (6 bases each). The germline CDR1 and CDR2 sequences are MNHNS and SASEGT. There are 14 residues in the CDR3. Trimming shortened V by 8 bases and J by 4 bases, and 18 bases separated the two germline ends. The CDR3 region is CASSGLGGGYEQYV. Written as DNA, the CDR3 is TGTGCCAGCTCTGGGCTCGGGGGCGGATACGAGCAGTACGTC.

This clonotype was recorded a few times. The chain recombines TRBV7-3 with TRBJ2-5; 7 bases are shared with TRBD1. With 4 bases clipped from V and 3 bases from J, the junction kept 2 bases outside the gene matches. This CDR3 has 13 residues. CDR1 and CDR2 from the germline V gene are SGHTA and FQGTGA. In DNA, the CDR3 is TGTGCCAGCAGCTCCACAGGGGAAGAGACCCAGTACTTC. Its translation is CASSSTGEETQYF.